Following are 2 T cell receptor beta chains from one sample sequenced in a study of blood T cell repertoires in COVID-19. Libraries were prepared by immunoSEQ multiplex PCR; TCRdb keeps only in-frame clonotypes and omits some of them. The sample consists of about 330,000 clones, approximately 87% of them appearing once. Sequenced input: peripheral blood. These receptors were obtained from a woman aged 50 to 65 with active or convalescent COVID-19.

The chain carries TRBV19 and TRBJ1-4; D remains ambiguous. The germline CDR1 and CDR2 sequences are LNHDA and SQIVND (reference sequence). The CDR3 has 16 residues. V gave up 5 bases and J gave up 0 bases, with 13 bases separating them. This CDR3 reads CASSPSRAPTNEKLFF. DNA for the CDR3: TGTGCCAGTAGTCCCTCGAGGGCTCCAACTAATGAAAAACTGTTTTTT.

The J gene is TRBJ2-1, the V gene TRBV28; D perhaps matches TRBD2 (5 bases). There are 15 residues in the CDR3. Germline lookup yields CDR1 MDHEN and CDR2 SYDVKM. V dropped 7 bases and J dropped 2 bases, with 15 bases sitting between them. CDR3 residues: CASTNQRAAYNEQFF. In DNA form, the CDR3 reads TGTGCCAGCACCAACCAGAGGGCCGCCTACAATGAGCAGTTCTTC.